The rows below give T cell receptor beta chains drawn from one sample of a study of T cell changes during pregnancy in multiple sclerosis. Profiled with immunoSEQ multiplex PCR; TCRdb holds only in-frame clones, not every one. Among roughly 47,000 clones listed, 80% to 90% were seen once. The material was CD8+ T cells from peripheral blood mononuclear cells, obtained in the second trimester of pregnancy. The receptors derive from a female donor with multiple sclerosis, enrolled in a pregnancy study. Each CDR3 is given with its conserved first and last residue. D genes are given only for firm matches. Clone size is not always given. Where it is, it says once, few, many or a class for expanded clones.

TRBJ1-4 | NA | TRBV29-1 | NA | TGCAGCGTTGAATCACCACTTGACAGTTTAGGCGAAAAACTGTTTTTT | CSVESPLDSLGEKLFF
TRBJ1-1 | NA | TRBV6-5 | TRBD1 | TGTGCCAGCAGTTACTCGGACAGGGGTGGGTACACTGAAGCTTTCTTT | CASSYSDRGGYTEAFF
TRBJ1-6 | NA | TRBV6-5 | NA | TGTGCCAGCAGTTACGCAGGACAGACTATATCACCCCTCCACTTT | CASSYAGQTISPLHF
TRBJ1-1 | few | TRBV28 | TRBD1 | TGTGCCAGCAGACTACCGACAGGGGGTAGCACTGAAGCTTTCTTT | CASRLPTGGSTEAFF
TRBJ1-1 | NA | TRBV5-5 | NA | TGTGCCAGCAGCTTGGGGGGAAAAGCGGACACTGAAGCTTTCTTT | CASSLGGKADTEAFF
TRBJ1-2 | NA | TRBV9 | NA | TGTGCCAGCAGCGGCAGTGCTTGGGGCTACACCTTC | CASSGSAWGYTF
TRBJ1-5 | few | TRBV4-1 | NA | TGCGCCAGCAGCCAAGATCCAGGGGTAAGCAATCAGCCCCAGCATTTT | CASSQDPGVSNQPQHF
TRBJ2-7 | NA | TRBV7-8 | NA | TGTGCCAGCAGCTTAGGATCTATTTTAACCTACGAGCAGTACTTC | CASSLGSILTYEQYF
TRBJ1-1 | once | TRBV11-2 | TRBD1 | TGTGCCAGCAGCTACCAGGGGGCAAACACTGAAGCTTTCTTT | CASSYQGANTEAFF
TRBJ2-6 | NA | TRBV4-1 | TRBD1 | TGCGCCAGCAGCCAGTCTCCGGGACAGGGGCTTTCTGGGGCCAACGTCCTGACTTTC | CASSQSPGQGLSGANVLTF
TRBJ2-7 | NA | TRBV13 | TRBD2 | TGTGCCAGCAGCTTTTTCGGGGGGAACGAGCAGTACTTC | CASSFFGGNEQYF
TRBJ1-1 | NA | TRBV5-6 | NA | TGTGCCAGCCTACAGGGGAACACTGAAGCTTTCTTT | CASLQGNTEAFF
TRBJ2-1 | NA | TRBV7-2 | TRBD1 | TGTGCCAGCAGCGAGGACAGGGGATGGAGCAATGAGCAGTTCTTC | CASSEDRGWSNEQFF
TRBJ1-5 | NA | TRBV7-2 | NA | TGTGCCAGCAGCTTGGGGGGGTATCAGCCCCAGCATTTT | CASSLGGYQPQHF
TRBJ2-3 | NA | TRBV10-3 | NA | TGTGCCATCAGCACAGGAGCTAGCACAGATACGCAGTATTTT | CAISTGASTDTQYF
TRBJ2-5 | NA | TRBV5-4 | TRBD2 | TGTGCCAGCAGCCCGCTAGCGTCCAGCGGGGGGAACCCACAAGAGACCCAGTACTTC | CASSPLASSGGNPQETQYF
TRBJ1-2 | NA | TRBV19 | NA | TGTGCCAGCGATTCGCAGGGGAACTATGGCTACACCTTC | CASDSQGNYGYTF
TRBJ2-7 | NA | TRBV5-1 | TRBD2 | TGCGCCAGCAGCTTTCGACTAGCGGGAGTGCATGAGCAGTACTTC | CASSFRLAGVHEQYF
TRBJ2-7 | NA | TRBV7-8 | NA | TGTGCCAGCAGCCCAGACAACTCCTACGAGCAGTACTTC | CASSPDNSYEQYF
TRBJ2-4 | NA | TRBV21-1 | NA | TGTGCCAGCAGCAAACCCTACTCGTCGGGGGGGCGACTAGCCAAAAACATTCAGTACTTC | CASSKPYSSGGRLAKNIQYF
TRBJ2-7 | NA | TRBV14 | NA | TGTGCCAGCAGCCAGCATAGCTCCTACGAGCAGTACTTC | CASSQHSSYEQYF
TRBJ2-3 | NA | TRBV7-6 | TRBD2 | TGTGCCAGCAGCTTAGGGTCCGGGGGGGGCACAGATACGCAGTATTTT | CASSLGSGGGTDTQYF
TRBJ2-5 | NA | TRBV25-1 | NA | TGTGCCAGCAGTAGGACTTTCCAAGAGACCCAGTACTTC | CASSRTFQETQYF
TRBJ1-5 | NA | TRBV5-6 | TRBD1 | TGTGCCAGCAGCCCCGCGGGACAGGGTATTCAGCCCCAGCATTTT | CASSPAGQGIQPQHF